This T cell receptor beta chain was documented in a study of blood T cells in healthy people across ages. A second PCR, run for roughly 6 to 11 cycles, used a sample-barcoded 5' primer plus a J-beta primer mix. Every molecule of cDNA carried a tag from a template-switch adaptor with 12 random nucleotides. From each sample, at least 3 million paired-end reads containing CDR3 were obtained. TCRdb analysed the 5' RACE reads with MiXCR anew, one entry per CDR3 protein. The sample contains 1.5 million to 2 million distinct CDR3 sequences, around 50% of which appear only once. Study results and caveats: The study found more naive CD4+ cells and higher diversity in long-lived than aged donors.

Note on this clonotype: Antigen specificity is unknown.

V was trimmed by 3 bases and J by 2 bases, leaving 14 bases between them. Germline CDR1 reads SGHTA; CDR2 reads FQGNSA. The CDR3 runs to 15 residues. Each sample gave at least 7 million isolated PBMCs. Sequencing was performed on blood. The sequence was obtained from a middle-aged woman in good health. The chain is built from TRBV7-2 and TRBJ2-7; either TRBD1 or TRBD2 may supply D (6 bases each). The CDR3 DNA reads TGTGCCAGCAGCTTGGATCGGGGGCGAACCTACGAGCAGTACTTC. This gives the protein CASSLDRGRTYEQYF.